Listed below are T cell receptor beta chains from one sample, sequenced in a study of glioma-infiltrating T cells after dendritic cell vaccination. Clones were sequenced by immunoSEQ multiplex PCR, and TCRdb holds only the in-frame ones, with some missing. The table lists tens of thousands of clones, roughly 87% of them singletons. The material sequenced was blood, taken after dendritic cell vaccination. The receptors here all came from a human donor with glioblastoma. Both conserved end residues are part of each CDR3. Fields, in order: J gene, D gene, V gene, clone size, CDR3 protein, CDR3 DNA. A D gene is named only where the DNA matches it firmly. Clone size, where shown, is once, few, many, or a class for clones that have expanded.

j_gene: TRBJ2-5; d_gene: TRBD1; v_gene: TRBV4-2; abundance: NA; CDR3aa: CASSQPDRVTETQYF; CDR3nt: TGTGCCAGCAGCCAACCCGACAGGGTGACAGAGACCCAGTACTTC
j_gene: TRBJ2-2; d_gene: NA; v_gene: TRBV5-1; abundance: NA; CDR3aa: CASRKDSGNTGELFF; CDR3nt: TGCGCCAGCAGGAAGGACAGCGGGAACACCGGGGAGCTGTTTTTT
j_gene: TRBJ1-1; d_gene: TRBD1; v_gene: TRBV12-5; abundance: NA; CDR3aa: CASGLENSGQERNTEAFF; CDR3nt: TGTGCTAGTGGTTTGGAAAACTCAGGACAGGAAAGGAACACTGAAGCTTTCTTT
j_gene: TRBJ1-5; d_gene: TRBD1; v_gene: TRBV10-2; abundance: NA; CDR3aa: CATLDRGSNQPQHF; CDR3nt: TGCGCCACCCTGGACAGGGGAAGCAATCAGCCCCAGCATTTT
j_gene: TRBJ1-1; d_gene: NA; v_gene: TRBV2; abundance: NA; CDR3aa: CASSENGGTEAFF; CDR3nt: TGTGCCAGCAGTGAAAACGGAGGCACTGAAGCTTTCTTT
j_gene: TRBJ1-2; d_gene: NA; v_gene: TRBV6-5; abundance: NA; CDR3aa: CASRPSTGYGYTF; CDR3nt: TGTGCCAGCAGACCATCGACGGGCTATGGCTACACCTTC
j_gene: TRBJ2-5; d_gene: TRBD1; v_gene: TRBV5-4; abundance: NA; CDR3aa: CASSLGTGGGETQYF; CDR3nt: TGCGCCAGCAGCTTGGGAACAGGGGGCGGTGAGACCCAGTACTTC
j_gene: TRBJ1-1; d_gene: NA; v_gene: TRBV7-2; abundance: NA; CDR3aa: CASSQRQLSEAFF; CDR3nt: TGTGCCAGCAGCCAAAGACAGTTATCTGAAGCTTTCTTT
j_gene: TRBJ2-5; d_gene: NA; v_gene: TRBV7-2; abundance: NA; CDR3aa: CASSSRLGETQYF; CDR3nt: TGTGCCAGCAGCTCGAGACTAGGAGAGACCCAGTACTTC
j_gene: TRBJ2-3; d_gene: NA; v_gene: TRBV7-3; abundance: NA; CDR3aa: CASSFSAVTDTQYF; CDR3nt: TGTGCCAGCAGCTTCTCCGCGGTCACAGATACGCAGTATTTT
j_gene: TRBJ2-5; d_gene: NA; v_gene: TRBV25-1; abundance: NA; CDR3aa: CASSEEAVRETQYF; CDR3nt: TGTGCCAGCAGTGAGGAGGCAGTCCGCGAGACCCAGTACTTC
j_gene: TRBJ2-7; d_gene: TRBD2; v_gene: TRBV6-1; abundance: NA; CDR3aa: CASCHGTSGGYEQYF; CDR3nt: TGTGCCAGCTGTCATGGGACTAGCGGAGGGTACGAGCAGTACTTC
j_gene: TRBJ1-6; d_gene: TRBD1; v_gene: TRBV7-2; abundance: NA; CDR3aa: CASSRPRGEMTNSPLHF; CDR3nt: TGTGCCAGCAGCCGACCCAGGGGGGAAATGACTAATTCACCCCTCCACTTT
j_gene: TRBJ1-1; d_gene: TRBD1; v_gene: TRBV19; abundance: NA; CDR3aa: CASRWGTGLNTEAFF; CDR3nt: TGTGCCAGTAGATGGGGGACAGGGCTGAACACTGAAGCTTTCTTT
j_gene: TRBJ1-1; d_gene: NA; v_gene: TRBV19; abundance: medium-sized; CDR3aa: CASSISQNTEAFF; CDR3nt: TGTGCCAGTAGTATTTCACAGAACACTGAAGCTTTCTTT
j_gene: TRBJ2-1; d_gene: NA; v_gene: TRBV19; abundance: NA; CDR3aa: CASGGYKTYNEQFF; CDR3nt: TGTGCCAGCGGCGGCTATAAGACCTACAATGAGCAGTTCTTC
j_gene: TRBJ2-1; d_gene: TRBD2; v_gene: TRBV2; abundance: once; CDR3aa: CASRPSGGTPYNEQFF; CDR3nt: TGTGCCAGCAGGCCTTCGGGGGGGACCCCCTACAATGAGCAGTTCTTC
j_gene: TRBJ1-3; d_gene: TRBD1; v_gene: TRBV28; abundance: NA; CDR3aa: CASSTGGADGNTIYF; CDR3nt: TGTGCCAGCAGTACAGGGGGCGCGGACGGAAACACCATATATTTT
j_gene: TRBJ2-7; d_gene: NA; v_gene: TRBV12-5; abundance: NA; CDR3aa: CASGWSYEQYF; CDR3nt: TGTGCTAGTGGTTGGAGCTACGAGCAGTACTTC
j_gene: TRBJ1-1; d_gene: TRBD1; v_gene: TRBV9; abundance: once; CDR3aa: CASSVEGQGRLGENTEAFF; CDR3nt: TGTGCCAGCAGCGTAGAGGGACAGGGAAGATTAGGGGAGAACACTGAAGCTTTCTTT
j_gene: TRBJ1-2; d_gene: TRBD1; v_gene: TRBV28; abundance: NA; CDR3aa: CASSPGQGYGYTF; CDR3nt: TGTGCCAGCAGTCCCGGACAGGGCTATGGCTACACCTTC
j_gene: TRBJ2-2; d_gene: NA; v_gene: TRBV6-6; abundance: NA; CDR3aa: CASSYFRNTGELFF; CDR3nt: TGTGCCAGCAGTTATTTTAGGAACACCGGGGAGCTGTTTTTT
j_gene: TRBJ1-2; d_gene: NA; v_gene: TRBV19; abundance: NA; CDR3aa: CASSINPGGASYGYTF; CDR3nt: TGTGCCAGTAGTATCAACCCCGGGGGAGCGAGCTATGGCTACACCTTC
j_gene: TRBJ1-1; d_gene: TRBD1; v_gene: TRBV19; abundance: NA; CDR3aa: CASSSRDRGMNTEAFF; CDR3nt: TGTGCCAGTAGTTCCCGGGACAGGGGGATGAACACTGAAGCTTTCTTT
j_gene: TRBJ1-2; d_gene: TRBD1; v_gene: TRBV5-1; abundance: NA; CDR3aa: CASSFGQGAYGYTF; CDR3nt: TGCGCCAGCAGCTTCGGACAGGGGGCTTATGGCTACACCTTC
j_gene: TRBJ1-6; d_gene: NA; v_gene: TRBV5-4; abundance: NA; CDR3aa: CASSLIVGGESSYNSPLHF; CDR3nt: TGTGCCAGCAGCTTAATCGTTGGCGGTGAAAGCTCCTATAATTCACCCCTCCACTTT
j_gene: TRBJ1-2; d_gene: TRBD1; v_gene: TRBV7-6; abundance: once; CDR3aa: CASSPRGQGYGYTF; CDR3nt: TGTGCCAGCAGCCCAAGGGGACAGGGCTATGGCTACACCTTC
j_gene: TRBJ2-7; d_gene: NA; v_gene: TRBV7-2; abundance: few; CDR3aa: CASSQRVPREQQYF; CDR3nt: TGTGCCAGCAGCCAGCGGGTTCCCAGGGAACAGCAGTACTTC
j_gene: TRBJ2-2; d_gene: NA; v_gene: TRBV15; abundance: NA; CDR3aa: CATSRRGTGELFF; CDR3nt: TGTGCCACCAGCAGACGAGGCACCGGGGAGCTGTTTTTT
j_gene: TRBJ2-1; d_gene: TRBD2; v_gene: TRBV7-9; abundance: NA; CDR3aa: CASSLGSAGGYNEQFF; CDR3nt: TGTGCCAGCAGCTTAGGGTCGGCGGGGGGCTACAATGAGCAGTTCTTC
j_gene: TRBJ2-1; d_gene: TRBD1; v_gene: TRBV5-1; abundance: NA; CDR3aa: CASSYTQGALGNEQFF; CDR3nt: TGCGCCAGCAGCTATACCCAGGGGGCTTTGGGCAATGAGCAGTTCTTC
j_gene: TRBJ2-7; d_gene: TRBD1; v_gene: TRBV6-6; abundance: few; CDR3aa: CASSLTNDRGYEQYF; CDR3nt: TGTGCCAGCAGCCTTACCAACGACAGGGGCTACGAGCAGTACTTC
j_gene: TRBJ1-4; d_gene: NA; v_gene: TRBV4-2; abundance: NA; CDR3aa: CASSQDPSEKLFF; CDR3nt: TGTGCCAGCAGCCAAGATCCGAGCGAAAAACTGTTTTTT
j_gene: TRBJ2-7; d_gene: TRBD1; v_gene: TRBV27; abundance: NA; CDR3aa: CASSFRDSSYEQYF; CDR3nt: TGTGCCAGCAGTTTCCGGGACAGTTCCTACGAGCAGTACTTC
j_gene: TRBJ1-1; d_gene: NA; v_gene: TRBV6-1; abundance: NA; CDR3aa: CAITGPLNTEAFF; CDR3nt: TGTGCCATAACAGGCCCGCTGAACACTGAAGCTTTCTTT
j_gene: TRBJ1-4; d_gene: NA; v_gene: TRBV6-1; abundance: once; CDR3aa: CASMQGPATNEKLFF; CDR3nt: TGTGCCAGCATGCAGGGGCCCGCAACTAATGAAAAACTGTTTTTT
j_gene: TRBJ2-7; d_gene: TRBD2; v_gene: TRBV5-1; abundance: NA; CDR3aa: CASSSPSGGPPREQYF; CDR3nt: TGCGCCAGCAGCTCCCCTAGCGGGGGGCCTCCGAGGGAGCAGTACTTC
j_gene: TRBJ1-1; d_gene: TRBD1; v_gene: TRBV7-9; abundance: NA; CDR3aa: CASTLSLDRGEATEAFF; CDR3nt: TGTGCCAGCACCCTGAGCCTAGACAGGGGCGAGGCGACTGAAGCTTTCTTT
j_gene: TRBJ1-6; d_gene: TRBD1; v_gene: TRBV9; abundance: NA; CDR3aa: CASSRSGQGHNSPLHF; CDR3nt: TGTGCCAGCAGCCGAAGTGGACAGGGGCATAATTCACCCCTCCACTTT
j_gene: TRBJ1-5; d_gene: NA; v_gene: TRBV15; abundance: few; CDR3aa: CATSKRGQPQHF; CDR3nt: TGTGCCACCAGCAAAAGGGGTCAGCCCCAGCATTTT
j_gene: TRBJ2-4; d_gene: NA; v_gene: TRBV5-1; abundance: NA; CDR3aa: CASSFEGGVGAGPLKNIQYF; CDR3nt: TGCGCCAGCAGCTTCGAGGGGGGGGTAGGGGCAGGGCCACTTAAAAACATTCAGTACTTC
j_gene: TRBJ2-1; d_gene: NA; v_gene: TRBV11-2; abundance: NA; CDR3aa: CASSFPQRNEQFF; CDR3nt: TGTGCCAGCAGCTTCCCCCAGCGGAATGAGCAGTTCTTC
j_gene: TRBJ2-3; d_gene: TRBD2; v_gene: TRBV2; abundance: NA; CDR3aa: CASSWGGDTDTQYF; CDR3nt: TGTGCCAGCAGCTGGGGAGGGGACACAGATACGCAGTATTTT
j_gene: TRBJ2-6; d_gene: TRBD1; v_gene: TRBV9; abundance: NA; CDR3aa: CASSSGTAVSGANVLTF; CDR3nt: TGTGCCAGCAGCTCCGGGACAGCCGTCTCTGGGGCCAACGTCCTGACTTTC
j_gene: TRBJ2-3; d_gene: NA; v_gene: TRBV9; abundance: NA; CDR3aa: CASARVKGGTDTQYF; CDR3nt: TGTGCCAGCGCCAGGGTGAAGGGTGGCACAGATACGCAGTATTTT
j_gene: TRBJ2-7; d_gene: NA; v_gene: TRBV2; abundance: NA; CDR3aa: CASSDVRRVGSYEQYF; CDR3nt: TGTGCCAGCAGTGATGTGCGCAGGGTTGGCTCCTACGAGCAGTACTTC
j_gene: TRBJ2-2; d_gene: NA; v_gene: TRBV4-3; abundance: NA; CDR3aa: CASSQSRTSNTGELFF; CDR3nt: TGCGCCAGCAGCCAATCACGGACATCGAACACCGGGGAGCTGTTTTTT
j_gene: TRBJ1-1; d_gene: NA; v_gene: TRBV7-3; abundance: NA; CDR3aa: CASSPGGVNTEAFF; CDR3nt: TGTGCCAGCAGCCCCGGGGGGGTGAACACTGAAGCTTTCTTT
j_gene: TRBJ2-7; d_gene: NA; v_gene: TRBV5-6; abundance: NA; CDR3aa: CASSLVGGSYEQYF; CDR3nt: TGTGCCAGCAGCTTGGTGGGGGGTTCCTACGAGCAGTACTTC
j_gene: TRBJ2-1; d_gene: TRBD1; v_gene: TRBV6-5; abundance: NA; CDR3aa: CASTRPGQPNEQFF; CDR3nt: TGTGCCAGCACCCGTCCGGGACAGCCTAATGAGCAGTTCTTC